These T cell receptor beta chains were read from a single sample in a study of shared clonotypes between healthy human individuals. Profiled with immunoSEQ multiplex PCR; TCRdb holds only in-frame clones, not every one. There are hundreds of thousands of clones in the sample; around 77% occur only once, and 12% lies in the top ten. Sample: PBMCs. The receptors originated from a middle-aged woman in good health. Some clones in this sample may be carry-over from other donors' samples. Each CDR3 is given with its conserved first and last residue. The D gene is left open where the match is weak. A row's size may be missing; if present it is once, few, many or a size class.

>TRBV5-6|.|TRBD2|TRBJ2-7
TGTGCCAGCAGCCCCCTTGCCGGACTAGCGGGGTACGAGCAGTACTTC
CASSPLAGLAGYEQYF
>TRBV30|once|.|TRBJ1-1
TGTGCCTGGATCCTCCTCGACGGGGAAGGTAAAACTGAAGCTTTCTTT
CAWILLDGEGKTEAFF
>TRBV6-1|.|TRBD2|TRBJ2-5
TGTGCCAGCAGTAACTTAGCGGGAGGGGGGGAGACCCAGTACTTC
CASSNLAGGGETQYF
>TRBV6-6|.|.|TRBJ2-7
TGTGCCAGCAGTTACCTCAGGGACGAGCAGTACTTC
CASSYLRDEQYF
>TRBV19|.|.|TRBJ2-3
TGTGCCTCCTCGGACCGAGCAACAACCACAGATACGCAGTATTTT
CASSDRATTTDTQYF
>TRBV16|once|.|TRBJ2-7
TGTGCCAGCAGACAATCTCCAGTTACCTACGAGCAGTACTTC
CASRQSPVTYEQYF
>TRBV28|.|TRBD2|TRBJ2-2
TGTGCCAGCAGGATGAGCGGGAGGTTCACCGGGGAGCTGTTTTTT
CASRMSGRFTGELFF
>TRBV7-2|.|.|TRBJ1-1
TGTGCCAGCAGCTTAGGTCCGTCTGTCACTGAAGCTTTCTTT
CASSLGPSVTEAFF
>TRBV6-1|.|TRBD1|TRBJ2-5
TGTGCCAGCAGGCGGACAGGCGAACAAGAGACCCAGTACTTC
CASRRTGEQETQYF
>TRBV29-1|.|TRBD1|TRBJ1-2
TGCAGCGTTCAGGGACAGGGGTATGGCTACACCTTC
CSVQGQGYGYTF
>TRBV30|once|TRBD2|TRBJ2-2
TGTGCCTGGGAGACTAGCGGGGGAGTCGGGGAGCTGTTTTTT
CAWETSGGVGELFF
>TRBV25-1|.|TRBD2|TRBJ2-3
TGTGCCAGCAGTGCTCAAGCGGGAGTACGGGATACGCAGTATTTT
CASSAQAGVRDTQYF
>TRBV7-9|.|TRBD1|TRBJ1-1
TGTGCCAGCAGCTTGACCTTAGGGACAGCTGAAGCTTTCTTT
CASSLTLGTAEAFF
>TRBV7-2|.|TRBD2|TRBJ2-7
TGTGCCAGCAGCTTCCTAGCGGGAGGGCACTACGAGCAGTACTTC
CASSFLAGGHYEQYF
>TRBV4-3|.|.|TRBJ1-2
TGCGCCAGCAGCCAGGCACACGGAACTTATGGCTACACCTTC
CASSQAHGTYGYTF
>TRBV2|.|TRBD2|TRBJ2-5
TGTGCCAGCACCCTAGCGGGAGGGGAAGAGACCCAGTACTTC
CASTLAGGEETQYF
>TRBV7-2|.|.|TRBJ2-7
TGTGCCAGCAGCTTAAGTCCCGGCTACTCCTACGAGCAGTACTTC
CASSLSPGYSYEQYF
>TRBV28|.|TRBD1|TRBJ2-2
TGTGCCAGCAGTTCGGACAGGGGGCCCTTCTTGAACACCGGGGAGCTGTTTTTT
CASSSDRGPFLNTGELFF
>TRBV14|.|.|TRBJ2-1
TGTGCCAGCAGCCCACGGATCTCCTACAATGAGCAGTTCTTC
CASSPRISYNEQFF
>TRBV21-1|.|.|TRBJ1-2
TGTGCCAGCAGCAAAATAGAGGGACACCACTATGGCTACACCTTC
CASSKIEGHHYGYTF
>TRBV18|.|.|TRBJ1-1
TGTGCCAGCTCCGCCGACAGCTTTTACACTGAAGCTTTCTTT
CASSADSFYTEAFF
>TRBV2|.|TRBD1|TRBJ1-2
TGTGCCAGCAGGGACAGGGAGTCCGGTGGCTACACCTTC
CASRDRESGGYTF
>TRBV18|.|TRBD2|TRBJ2-1
TGTGCCAGCTCACCATCAGTGGGACTAACCGAGAGCTCCTACAATGAGCAGTTCTTC
CASSPSVGLTESSYNEQFF
>TRBV10-3|once|.|TRBJ2-7
TGTGCCATCAGTGAGTCGAGTCAGGGACGTGCCTACGAGCAGTACTTC
CAISESSQGRAYEQYF
>TRBV19|.|TRBD1|TRBJ1-1
TGTGCCAGTAGTCGTACAGGGGCAATCACTGAAGCTTTCTTT
CASSRTGAITEAFF
>TRBV7-9|.|TRBD2|TRBJ2-1
TGTGCCAGCAGCTTTAGCGGGAGTGACTATGAGCAGTTCTTC
CASSFSGSDYEQFF
>TRBV11-2|.|.|TRBJ1-1
TGTGCCAGCAGCCGGACGGTGAACACTGAAGCTTTCTTT
CASSRTVNTEAFF
>TRBV7-3|.|TRBD1|TRBJ1-2
TGTGCCAGCAGCCCCTCCGGGACAGCCTATGGCTACACCTTC
CASSPSGTAYGYTF
>TRBV29-1|.|TRBD2|TRBJ2-2
TGCAGCGTCTCCGGAGGACTAGCGGGAGGTGGTACCGGGGAGCTGTTTTTT
CSVSGGLAGGGTGELFF
>TRBV15|.|TRBD1|TRBJ1-3
TGTGCCACCAGCACGGCGGGACAGCGTTCTTCTGGAAACACCATATATTTT
CATSTAGQRSSGNTIYF
>TRBV19|.|TRBD2|TRBJ2-7
TGTGCCAGTAGTGCCGAGACTAGCGGGAGATTCTACGAGCAGTACTTC
CASSAETSGRFYEQYF
>TRBV6-5|.|TRBD2|TRBJ2-1
TGTGCCAGCAGTAGGGGACTAGCGGGAAACAATGAGCAGTTCTTC
CASSRGLAGNNEQFF
>TRBV30|many|.|TRBJ1-5
TGTGCCTGGAGTGCGGGGGAGGATCAGCCCCAGCATTTT
CAWSAGEDQPQHF
>TRBV7-2|.|.|TRBJ2-2
TGTGCCAGCAGCCCATCGACTAGTGTACCCACCGGGGAGCTGTTTTTT
CASSPSTSVPTGELFF
>TRBV4-1|.|.|TRBJ2-1
TGCGCCAGCAGCCAAGTTGGGTTGGAACGCCTGGGGCCCGAGCAGTTCTTC
CASSQVGLERLGPEQFF
>TRBV30|medium-sized|TRBD2|TRBJ2-2
TGTGCCTCAAACCCGACTAGCGGGATGGTTCGCACCGGGGAGCTGTTTTTT
CASNPTSGMVRTGELFF
>TRBV10-3|.|.|TRBJ2-7
TGTGCCATCAGTGATTCCTACGAGCAGTACTTC
CAISDSYEQYF
>TRBV19|.|.|TRBJ2-7
TGTGCCAGTAGTATAGGTTCCCGGGGAGTGAGCGAGCAGTACTTC
CASSIGSRGVSEQYF
>TRBV7-3|.|TRBD2|TRBJ2-1
TGTGCCAGCAGCTTATTAGCGGGAGGCCCCTACAATGAGCAGTTCTTC
CASSLLAGGPYNEQFF
>TRBV7-9|.|.|TRBJ2-5
TGTGCCAGCAGCCCCGCCAAGACCCAGTACTTC
CASSPAKTQYF
>TRBV20-1|.|TRBD2|TRBJ2-5
TGCAGTCGGACTAGCCAAGAGACCCAGTACTTC
CSRTSQETQYF